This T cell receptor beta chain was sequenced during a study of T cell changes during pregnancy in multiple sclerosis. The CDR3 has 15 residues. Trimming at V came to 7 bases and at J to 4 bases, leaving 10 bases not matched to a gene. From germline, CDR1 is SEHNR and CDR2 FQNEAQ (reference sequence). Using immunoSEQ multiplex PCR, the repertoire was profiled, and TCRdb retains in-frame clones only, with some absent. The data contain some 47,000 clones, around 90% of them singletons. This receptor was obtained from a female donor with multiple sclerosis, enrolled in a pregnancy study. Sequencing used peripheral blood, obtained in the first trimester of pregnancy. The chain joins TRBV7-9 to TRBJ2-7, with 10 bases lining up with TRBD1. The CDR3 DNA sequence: TGTGCCAGCAACAGACCGGGACAGGGGCGATACGAGCAGTACTTC. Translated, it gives CASNRPGQGRYEQYF.